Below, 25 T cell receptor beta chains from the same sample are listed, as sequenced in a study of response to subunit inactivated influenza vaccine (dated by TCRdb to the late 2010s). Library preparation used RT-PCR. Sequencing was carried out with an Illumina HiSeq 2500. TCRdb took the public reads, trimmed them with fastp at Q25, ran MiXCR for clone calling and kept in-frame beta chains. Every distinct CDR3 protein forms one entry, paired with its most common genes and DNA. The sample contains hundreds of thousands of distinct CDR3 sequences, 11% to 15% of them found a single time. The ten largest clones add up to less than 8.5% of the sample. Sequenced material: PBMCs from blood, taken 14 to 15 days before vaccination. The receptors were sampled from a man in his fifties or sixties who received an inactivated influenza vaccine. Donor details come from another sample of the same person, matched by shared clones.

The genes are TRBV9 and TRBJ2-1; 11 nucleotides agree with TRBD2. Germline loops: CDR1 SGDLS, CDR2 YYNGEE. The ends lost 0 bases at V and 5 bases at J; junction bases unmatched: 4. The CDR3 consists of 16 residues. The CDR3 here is CASSVVGTSGNNEQFF. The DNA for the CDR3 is TGTGCCAGCAGCGTAGTAGGGACTAGCGGCAACAATGAGCAGTTCTTC.

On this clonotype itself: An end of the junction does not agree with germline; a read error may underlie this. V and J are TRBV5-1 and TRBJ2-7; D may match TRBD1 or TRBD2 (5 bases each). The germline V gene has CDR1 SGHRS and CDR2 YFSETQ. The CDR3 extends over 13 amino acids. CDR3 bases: TGCGCCAGCAGCTACGGGGCCTCCGACGAGCAGTACTTC. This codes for CASSYGASDEQYF.

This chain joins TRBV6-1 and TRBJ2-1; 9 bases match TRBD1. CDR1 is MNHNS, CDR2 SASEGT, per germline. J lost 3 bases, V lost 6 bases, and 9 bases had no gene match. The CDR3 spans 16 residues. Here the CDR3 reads CASSQTGGGIYNEQFF. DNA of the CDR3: TGTGCCAGCAGCCAGACAGGGGGAGGAATCTACAATGAGCAGTTCTTC.

CDR3: CASSRDGGRVTDTQYF. The CDR3 bases are TGTGCCAGCAGCCGAGACGGGGGACGGGTCACAGATACGCAGTATTTT. V usage is TRBV14 and J usage is TRBJ2-3; tentative D call: TRBD2 (6 bases). Germline CDR1 reads SGHDN; CDR2 reads FVKESK. The CDR3 has 16 amino acids. Trimming took 4 bases from V and 2 from J, leaving 16 bases between them.

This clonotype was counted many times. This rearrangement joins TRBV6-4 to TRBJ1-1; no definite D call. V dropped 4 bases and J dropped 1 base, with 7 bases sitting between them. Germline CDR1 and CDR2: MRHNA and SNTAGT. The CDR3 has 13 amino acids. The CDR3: CASSVGENTEAFF. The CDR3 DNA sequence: TGTGCCAGCAGTGTCGGGGAGAACACTGAAGCTTTCTTT.

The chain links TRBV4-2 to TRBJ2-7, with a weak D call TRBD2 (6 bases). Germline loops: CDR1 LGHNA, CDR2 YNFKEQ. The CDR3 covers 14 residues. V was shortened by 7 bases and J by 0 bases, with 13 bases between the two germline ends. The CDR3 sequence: CASTPGTSSYEQYF. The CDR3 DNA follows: TGTGCCAGCACCCCGGGGACTTCCTCCTACGAGCAGTACTTC.

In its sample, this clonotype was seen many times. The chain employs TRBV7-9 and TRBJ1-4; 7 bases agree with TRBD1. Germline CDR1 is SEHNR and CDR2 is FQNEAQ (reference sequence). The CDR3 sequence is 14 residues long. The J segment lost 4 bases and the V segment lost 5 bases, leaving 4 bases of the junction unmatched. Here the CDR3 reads CASSRQGRNEKLFF. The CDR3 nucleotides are TGTGCCAGCAGCCGACAGGGCCGTAATGAAAAACTGTTTTTT.

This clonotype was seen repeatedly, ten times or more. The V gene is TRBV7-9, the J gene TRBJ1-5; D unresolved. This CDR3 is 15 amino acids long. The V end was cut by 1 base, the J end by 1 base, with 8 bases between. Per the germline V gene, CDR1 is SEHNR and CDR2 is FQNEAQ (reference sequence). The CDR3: CASSLESGSNQPQHF. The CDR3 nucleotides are TGTGCCAGCAGCTTAGAATCCGGGAGCAATCAGCCCCAGCATTTT. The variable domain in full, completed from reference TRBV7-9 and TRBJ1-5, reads DTGVSQNPRHKITKRGQNVTFRCDPISEHNRLYWYRQTLGQGPEFLTYFQNEAQLEKSRLLSDRFSAERPKGSFSTLEIQRTEQGDSAMYLCASSLESGSNQPQHFGDGTRLSIL.

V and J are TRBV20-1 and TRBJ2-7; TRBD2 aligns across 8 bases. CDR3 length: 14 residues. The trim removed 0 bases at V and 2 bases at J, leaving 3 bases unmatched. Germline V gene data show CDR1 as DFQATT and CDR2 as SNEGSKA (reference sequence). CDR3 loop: CSARELAVAYEQYF. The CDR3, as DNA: TGCAGTGCTAGAGAACTAGCGGTCGCCTACGAGCAGTACTTC.

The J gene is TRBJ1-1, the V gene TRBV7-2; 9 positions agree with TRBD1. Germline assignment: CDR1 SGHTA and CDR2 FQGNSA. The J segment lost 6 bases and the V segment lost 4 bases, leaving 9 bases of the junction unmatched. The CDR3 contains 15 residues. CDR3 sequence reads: CASSYRQGGVAEAFF. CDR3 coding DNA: TGTGCCAGCAGCTATCGACAGGGGGGGGTTGCTGAAGCTTTCTTT.

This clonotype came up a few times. DNA of the CDR3: TGTGCCAGCAGCTCGGCTGCAGTTCTTCTGGTGTACGAGCAGTACTTC. It codes for CASSSAAVLLVYEQYF. This chain joins TRBV5-6 and TRBJ2-7, with D uncertain. The CDR3 totals 16 residues. Trimming stripped 3 bases from V and 4 bases from J, with 20 bases between. The germline V gene encodes CDR1 SGHDT and CDR2 YYEEEE.

The CDR3 spells CSVKKGSSYEQYF. For the CDR3, the DNA is TGCAGCGTTAAAAAGGGAAGCTCCTACGAGCAGTACTTC. V is TRBV29-1 and J is TRBJ2-7, with D unresolved. The germline V and J ends were trimmed by 5 bases and 0 bases, with 11 bases remaining between them. The CDR3 consists of 13 residues. Per germline, CDR1 SQVTM and CDR2 ANQGSEA.

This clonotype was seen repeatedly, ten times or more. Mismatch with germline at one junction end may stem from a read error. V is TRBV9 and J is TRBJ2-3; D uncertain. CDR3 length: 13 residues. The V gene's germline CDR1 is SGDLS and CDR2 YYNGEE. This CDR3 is CASSVDSRDTQYF. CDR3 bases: TGCGCCAGCAGCGTGGATAGCCGAGATACGCAGTATTTT.

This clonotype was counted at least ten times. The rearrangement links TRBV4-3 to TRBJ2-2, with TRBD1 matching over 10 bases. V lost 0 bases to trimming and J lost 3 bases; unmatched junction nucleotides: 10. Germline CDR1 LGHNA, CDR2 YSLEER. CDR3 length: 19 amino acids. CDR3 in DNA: TGCGCCAGCAGCCAAGAGGGACAGGGGCCGATATATGACACCGGGGAGCTGTTTTTT. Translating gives CASSQEGQGPIYDTGELFF.

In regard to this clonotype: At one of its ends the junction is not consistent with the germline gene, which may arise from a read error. CDR3 in amino acids: CASSQVAGARDF. The CDR3 coding sequence is TGTGCCAGCAGCCAAGTTGCGGGGGCTCGGGACTTC. The V call is TRBV3-1, the J call TRBJ2-5; D may be TRBD2 (7 bases). Germline assignment: CDR1 LGHDT and CDR2 YNNKEL (reference sequence). The CDR3 totals 12 residues.

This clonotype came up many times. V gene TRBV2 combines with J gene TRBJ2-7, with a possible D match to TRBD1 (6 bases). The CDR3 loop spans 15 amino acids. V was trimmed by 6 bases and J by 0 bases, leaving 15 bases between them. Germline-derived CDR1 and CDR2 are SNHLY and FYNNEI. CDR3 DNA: TGTGCCAGCAGCCCAACAGGGAGAAGCTCCTACGAGCAGTACTTC. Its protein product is CASSPTGRSSYEQYF.

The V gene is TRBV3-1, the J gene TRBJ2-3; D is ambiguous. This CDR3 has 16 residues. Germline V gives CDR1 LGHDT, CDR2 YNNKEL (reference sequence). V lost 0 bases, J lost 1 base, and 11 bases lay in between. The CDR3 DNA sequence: TGTGCCAGCAGCCAAGATGGTTTGCGACGCACAGATACGCAGTATTTT. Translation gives CASSQDGLRRTDTQYF.

This chain's CDR3 is CSAIRDSNYGYTF. The DNA of the CDR3 is TGCAGTGCCATACGGGACAGTAACTATGGCTACACCTTC. V and J are TRBV20-1 and TRBJ1-2; 7 bases fit TRBD1. This CDR3 is 13 amino acids long. Germline CDR1 is DFQATT and CDR2 is SNEGSKA (reference sequence). J was trimmed by 1 base and V by 6 bases; bases with no gene match: 5.

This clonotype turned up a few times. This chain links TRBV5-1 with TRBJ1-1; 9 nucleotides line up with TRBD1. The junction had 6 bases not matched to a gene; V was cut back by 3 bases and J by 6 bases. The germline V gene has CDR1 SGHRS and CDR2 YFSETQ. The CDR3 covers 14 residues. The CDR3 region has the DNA TGCGCCAGCAGCTCGACAGGGGGGATGCCTGAAGCTTTCTTT. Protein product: CASSSTGGMPEAFF.

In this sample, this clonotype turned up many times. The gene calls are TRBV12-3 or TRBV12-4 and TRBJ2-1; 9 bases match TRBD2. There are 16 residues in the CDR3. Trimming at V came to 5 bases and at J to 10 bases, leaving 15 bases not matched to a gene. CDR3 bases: TGTGCCAGCAGTCCCTCGGCGGGAGGGATTATGGGGGAGCAGTTCTTC. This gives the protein CASSPSAGGIMGEQFF.

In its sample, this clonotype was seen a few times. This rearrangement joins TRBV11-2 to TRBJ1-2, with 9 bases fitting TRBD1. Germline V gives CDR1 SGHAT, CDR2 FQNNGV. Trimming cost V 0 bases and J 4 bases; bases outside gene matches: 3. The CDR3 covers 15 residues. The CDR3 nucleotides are TGTGCCAGCAGCTTAGAACAGGGGGCCCTCTATGGCTACACCTTC. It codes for CASSLEQGALYGYTF. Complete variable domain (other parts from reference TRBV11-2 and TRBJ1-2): EAGVAQSPRYKIIEKRQSVAFWCNPISGHATLYWYQQILGQGPKLLIQFQNNGVVDDSQLPKDRFSAERLKGVDSTLKIQPAKLEDSAVYLCASSLEQGALYGYTFGSGTRLTVV.

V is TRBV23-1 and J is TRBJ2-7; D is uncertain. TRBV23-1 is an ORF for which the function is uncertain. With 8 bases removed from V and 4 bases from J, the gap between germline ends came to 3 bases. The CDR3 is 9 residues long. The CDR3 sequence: CASLYEQYF. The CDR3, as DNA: TGCGCCAGCCTTTACGAGCAGTACTTC.

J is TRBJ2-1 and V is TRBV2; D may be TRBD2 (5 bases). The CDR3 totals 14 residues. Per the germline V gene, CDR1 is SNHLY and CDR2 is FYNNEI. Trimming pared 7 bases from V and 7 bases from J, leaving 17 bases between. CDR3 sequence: CASIEEGTGNEQFF. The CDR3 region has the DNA TGTGCCAGCATCGAAGAGGGCACTGGGAATGAGCAGTTCTTC.

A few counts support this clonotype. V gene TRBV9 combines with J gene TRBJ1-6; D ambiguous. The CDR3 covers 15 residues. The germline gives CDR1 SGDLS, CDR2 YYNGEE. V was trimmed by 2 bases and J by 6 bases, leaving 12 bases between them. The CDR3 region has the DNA TGTGCCAGCAGCGTCCAGGCCCTCTTTAATTCACCCCTCCACTTT. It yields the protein CASSVQALFNSPLHF.

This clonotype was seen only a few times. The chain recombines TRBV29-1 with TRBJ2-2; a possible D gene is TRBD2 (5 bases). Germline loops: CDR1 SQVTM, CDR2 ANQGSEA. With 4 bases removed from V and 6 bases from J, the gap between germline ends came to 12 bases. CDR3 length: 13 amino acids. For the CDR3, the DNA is TGCAGCGTTGTCCGAGGGATACCCGGGGAGCTGTTTTTT. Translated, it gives CSVVRGIPGELFF.